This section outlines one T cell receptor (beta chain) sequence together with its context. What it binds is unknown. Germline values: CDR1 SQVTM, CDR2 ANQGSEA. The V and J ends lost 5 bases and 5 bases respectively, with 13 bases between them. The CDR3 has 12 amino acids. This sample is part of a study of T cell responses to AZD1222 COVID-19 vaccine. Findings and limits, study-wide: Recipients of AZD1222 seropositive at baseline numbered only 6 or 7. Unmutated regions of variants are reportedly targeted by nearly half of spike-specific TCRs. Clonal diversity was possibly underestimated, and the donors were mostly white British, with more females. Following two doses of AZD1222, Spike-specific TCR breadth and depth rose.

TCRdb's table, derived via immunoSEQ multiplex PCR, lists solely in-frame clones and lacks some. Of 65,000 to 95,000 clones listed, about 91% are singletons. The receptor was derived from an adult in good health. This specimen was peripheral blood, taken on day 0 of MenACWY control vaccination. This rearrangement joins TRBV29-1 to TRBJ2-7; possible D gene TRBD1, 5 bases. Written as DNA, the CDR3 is TGCAGCGTTTCGACAGATACCGACGAGCAGTACTTC. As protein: CSVSTDTDEQYF.